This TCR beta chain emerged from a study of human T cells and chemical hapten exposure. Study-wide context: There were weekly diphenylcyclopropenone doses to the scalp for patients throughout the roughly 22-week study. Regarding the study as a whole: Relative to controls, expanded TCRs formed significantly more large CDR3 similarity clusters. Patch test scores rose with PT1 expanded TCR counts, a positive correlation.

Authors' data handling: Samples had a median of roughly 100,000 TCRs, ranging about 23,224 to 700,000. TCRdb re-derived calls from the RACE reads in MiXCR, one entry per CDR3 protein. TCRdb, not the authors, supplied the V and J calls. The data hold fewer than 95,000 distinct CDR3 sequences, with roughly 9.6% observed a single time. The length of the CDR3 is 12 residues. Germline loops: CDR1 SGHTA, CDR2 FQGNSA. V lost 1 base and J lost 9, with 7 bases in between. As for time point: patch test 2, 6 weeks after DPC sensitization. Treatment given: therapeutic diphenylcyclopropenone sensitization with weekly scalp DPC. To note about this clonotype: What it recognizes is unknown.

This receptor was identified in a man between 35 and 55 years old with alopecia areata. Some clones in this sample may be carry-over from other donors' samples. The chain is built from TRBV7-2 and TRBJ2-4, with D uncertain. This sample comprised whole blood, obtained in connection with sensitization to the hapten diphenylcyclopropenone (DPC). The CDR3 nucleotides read TGTGCCAGCAGCTTAGAAAGCACCATTCAGTACTTC. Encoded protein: CASSLESTIQYF.